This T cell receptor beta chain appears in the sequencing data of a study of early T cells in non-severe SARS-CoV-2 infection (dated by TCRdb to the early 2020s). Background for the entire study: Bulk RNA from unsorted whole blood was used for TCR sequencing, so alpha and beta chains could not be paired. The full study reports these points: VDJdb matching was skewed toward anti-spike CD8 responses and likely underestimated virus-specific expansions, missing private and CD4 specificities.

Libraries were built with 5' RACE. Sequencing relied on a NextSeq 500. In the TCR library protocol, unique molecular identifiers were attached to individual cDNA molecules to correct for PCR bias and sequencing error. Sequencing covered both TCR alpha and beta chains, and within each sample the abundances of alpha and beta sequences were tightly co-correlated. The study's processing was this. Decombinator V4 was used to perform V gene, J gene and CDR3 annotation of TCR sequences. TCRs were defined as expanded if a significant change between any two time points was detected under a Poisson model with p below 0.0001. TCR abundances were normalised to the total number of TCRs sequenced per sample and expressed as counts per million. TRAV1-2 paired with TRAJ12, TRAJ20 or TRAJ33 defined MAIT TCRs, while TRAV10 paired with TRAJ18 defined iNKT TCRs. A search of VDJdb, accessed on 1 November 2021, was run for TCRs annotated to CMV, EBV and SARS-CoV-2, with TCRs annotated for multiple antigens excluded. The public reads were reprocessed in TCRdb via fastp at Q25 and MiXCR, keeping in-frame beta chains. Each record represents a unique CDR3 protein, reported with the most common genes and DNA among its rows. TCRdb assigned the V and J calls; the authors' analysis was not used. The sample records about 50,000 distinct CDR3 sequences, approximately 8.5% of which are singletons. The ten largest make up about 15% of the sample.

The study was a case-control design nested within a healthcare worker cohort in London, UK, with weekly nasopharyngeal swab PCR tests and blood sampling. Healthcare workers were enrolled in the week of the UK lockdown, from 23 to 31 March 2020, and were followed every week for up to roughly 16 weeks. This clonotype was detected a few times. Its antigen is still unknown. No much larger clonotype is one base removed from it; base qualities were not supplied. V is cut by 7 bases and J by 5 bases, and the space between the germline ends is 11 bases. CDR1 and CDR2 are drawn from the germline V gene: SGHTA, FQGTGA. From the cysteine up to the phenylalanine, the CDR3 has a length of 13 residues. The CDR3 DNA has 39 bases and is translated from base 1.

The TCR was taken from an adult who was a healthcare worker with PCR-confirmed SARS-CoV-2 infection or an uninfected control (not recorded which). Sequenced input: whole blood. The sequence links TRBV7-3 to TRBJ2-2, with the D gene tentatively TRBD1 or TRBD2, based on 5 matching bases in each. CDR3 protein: CASTKGETGELFF. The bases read TGTGCCAGCACCAAAGGGGAGACCGGGGAGCTGTTTTTT.